This entry features one TCR beta chain sequence. The germline V gene encodes CDR1 SGHAT and CDR2 FQNNGV. The V end lost 3 bases, the J end lost 0 bases, and 15 bases lay between the germline ends. The CDR3 contains 16 residues. This entry comes from a study of shared T cell receptors in the human thymus. Only in-frame clones appear in the TCRdb table, and some are missing; sequencing was by immunoSEQ multiplex PCR. The sample shows 450,000 to 650,000 clones, 70% to 80% of them seen only once. This same sample was also taken into another study, of human thymus T cells. Per that study: The people who donated were healthy Finnish babies having corrective surgery for congenital heart defects. Corrective cardiac surgery supplied the resected thymus tissue. Repertoires from thymus and blood appeared to show biased V and J gene usage. Among unrelated individuals, related research reported thymic repertoires that overlapped highly.

The V and J genes are TRBV11-2 and TRBJ2-7, with a possible D match to TRBD1 (6 bases). The receptor's source is a boy in the first two years of life with a congenital heart defect. Source material: thymocytes. The CDR3 DNA reads TGTGCCAGCAGCTTCTCCACAGGGTACCCCTCCTACGAGCAGTACTTC. Translated: CASSFSTGYPSYEQYF.